These 14 T cell receptor beta chains share one sample of origin, sequenced in a study of blood T cell repertoires in COVID-19. Measured with immunoSEQ multiplex PCR; TCRdb has only the in-frame clones, and not every one. The data hold 130,000 to 150,000 clones, with approximately 80% observed a single time. What was sequenced was peripheral blood. The receptors shown here come from a man aged 55 to 70 with active or convalescent COVID-19.

The J gene is TRBJ2-7, the V gene TRBV7-2, with a possible D match to TRBD1 (5 bases). The CDR3 length is 13 residues. Trimming removed 2 bases from V and 0 bases from J, with 5 bases in between. Germline assignment: CDR1 SGHTA and CDR2 FQGNSA. The CDR3 reads CASSLRGSYEQYF. For the CDR3, the DNA is TGTGCCAGCAGCTTAAGGGGCTCCTACGAGCAGTACTTC.

The chain uses TRBV5-1 and TRBJ2-2; 7 bases map to TRBD2. The CDR3 extends over 15 amino acids. V dropped 0 bases and J dropped 8; count of bases not matched to a gene: 7. In germline, CDR1 is SGHRS, CDR2 YFSETQ. CDR3 loop: CASSLDRSGAGELFF. CDR3 DNA: TGCGCCAGCAGCTTGGACCGAAGCGGGGCGGGGGAGCTGTTTTTT.

V is TRBV29-1 and J is TRBJ1-1; 8 bases match TRBD1. The CDR3 has 11 amino acids. J lost 6 bases, V lost 7 bases, and 4 bases had no gene match. CDR1 is SQVTM and CDR2 is ANQGSEA in the germline V gene. CDR3 in DNA: TGCAGCGCCGTGACAGGGGCTGAAGCTTTCTTT. Translating it yields CSAVTGAEAFF.

This clone turned up a few times. This chain links TRBV7-2 with TRBJ2-7; 8 bases match TRBD1. Germline V gene data show CDR1 as SGHTA and CDR2 as FQGNSA. The CDR3 totals 16 residues. The V and J ends lost 1 base and 4 bases, in that order; junction bases with no gene match: 9. Written as DNA, the CDR3 is TGTGCCAGCAGCTTAGGGTGGCAGGGGGCGGTTTACGAGCAGTACTTC. It specifies CASSLGWQGAVYEQYF.

The CDR3 DNA reads TGTGCCAGCAGTGAAGCGAGGCGGGGGGATGGCTACACCTTC. Its translation: CASSEARRGDGYTF. The rearrangement uses TRBV2 and TRBJ1-2, with D perhaps TRBD1 (5 bases). This CDR3 is 14 amino acids long. Germline V gives CDR1 SNHLY, CDR2 FYNNEI. The V end was cut by 0 bases, the J end by 6 bases, with 11 bases between.

The chain uses TRBV4-3 and TRBJ2-1, with a weak D call TRBD1 (6 bases). The germline gives CDR1 LGHNA, CDR2 YSLEER. V lost 0 bases and J 4 bases, leaving 13 bases between the germline ends. The CDR3 is made up of 16 amino acids. In nucleotides, the CDR3 is TGCGCCAGCAGCCAAGATGCTCAGGGGACATACAATGAGCAGTTCTTC. It encodes CASSQDAQGTYNEQFF.

Turning to this clone: The same CDR3 arises from other DNA sequences in this sample as well. The chain is built from TRBV5-1 and TRBJ2-1; 9 bases line up with TRBD2. The CDR3 runs to 15 residues. CDR1 SGHRS and CDR2 YFSETQ come from the germline V gene. Trimming removed 0 bases from V and 7 bases from J; junction bases left unmatched: 5. The CDR3 reads CASSLGSGSYNEQFF. The CDR3 nucleotides are TGCGCCAGCAGCTTGGGTAGCGGGAGTTATAATGAGCAGTTCTTC. The complete variable domain, with remaining parts taken from reference TRBV5-1 and TRBJ2-1, reads KAGVTQTPRYLIKTRGQQVTLSCSPISGHRSVSWYQQTPGQGLQFLFEYFSETQRNKGNFPGRFSGRQFSNSRSEMNVSTLELGDSALYLCASSLGSGSYNEQFFGPGTRLTVL.

This chain connects TRBV21-1 to TRBJ1-1; the DNA was not compared with TRBD1, the D call given in the table. TRBV21-1 is noted as a pseudogene. The CDR3 covers 13 residues. The CDR3: CASSKEGTGRAFF. The CDR3 nucleotides are TGTGCCAGCAGCAAAGAGGGGACAGGAAGAGCTTTCTTT.

This chain links TRBV3-1 (or the pseudogene TRBV3-2) with TRBJ1-3; D is undetermined. The V gene lost 0 bases and the J gene lost 0 bases, with 12 bases spanning the gap. The CDR3 consists of 17 residues. Germline V gives CDR1 LGHDT, CDR2 YNNKEL (reference sequence). This CDR3 is CASSQDCCGCSGNTIYF. DNA for the CDR3: TGTGCCAGCAGCCAAGATTGTTGCGGGTGCTCTGGAAACACCATATATTTT.

The gene calls are TRBV7-9 and TRBJ1-1; D not resolved. The CDR3 runs to 15 residues. The germline V and J ends were trimmed by 5 bases and 0 bases, with 13 bases remaining between them. Germline V lookup: CDR1 SEHNR, CDR2 FQNEAQ (reference sequence). CDR3: CASSVYGSMNTEAFF. The DNA of the CDR3 is TGTGCCAGCAGCGTATATGGGAGCATGAACACTGAAGCTTTCTTT.

J is TRBJ1-5 and V is TRBV5-6; 11 nucleotides align to TRBD1. Germline trimming cut 3 bases from V and 6 bases from J; bases unmatched to any gene: 5. CDR3 length: 15 residues. Germline CDR1 SGHDT, CDR2 YYEEEE. The DNA for the CDR3 is TGTGCCAGCAGCTCCGGGACAGGGGGGATTCAGCCCCAGCATTTT. This codes for CASSSGTGGIQPQHF.

J is TRBJ1-3 and V is TRBV7-6, with a weak D call TRBD1 (6 bases). This CDR3 region has 17 residues. The V and J ends lost 1 base and 0 bases respectively, with 13 bases between them. From germline, CDR1 is SGHVS and CDR2 FNYEAQ. The CDR3 DNA is TGTGCCAGCAGCTTAGGGCGGACAGCCCGCTCTGGAAACACCATATATTTT. This gives the protein CASSLGRTARSGNTIYF.

The rearrangement joins TRBV10-3 to TRBJ1-3; D is possibly TRBD1 (6 bases). CDR3 size: 16 residues. The V and J ends lost 4 bases and 4 bases respectively, with 17 bases between them. Germline CDR1 is ENHRY and CDR2 is SYGVKD. CDR3 amino acids: CAISGLLGGLGNTIYF. In nucleotides, the CDR3 is TGTGCCATCAGTGGTCTCCTCGGGGGGCTCGGAAACACCATATATTTT.

The genes are TRBV2 and TRBJ2-7; 9 bases match TRBD2. CDR3 length: 14 amino acids. With V trimmed by 6 bases and J by 2 bases, 5 bases remained unmatched. Germline V CDR1 and CDR2: SNHLY, FYNNEI. The CDR3 DNA is TGTGCCAGCAGCCTCGAGCGGGGGGCCTACGAGCAGTACTTC. The encoded protein is CASSLERGAYEQYF.